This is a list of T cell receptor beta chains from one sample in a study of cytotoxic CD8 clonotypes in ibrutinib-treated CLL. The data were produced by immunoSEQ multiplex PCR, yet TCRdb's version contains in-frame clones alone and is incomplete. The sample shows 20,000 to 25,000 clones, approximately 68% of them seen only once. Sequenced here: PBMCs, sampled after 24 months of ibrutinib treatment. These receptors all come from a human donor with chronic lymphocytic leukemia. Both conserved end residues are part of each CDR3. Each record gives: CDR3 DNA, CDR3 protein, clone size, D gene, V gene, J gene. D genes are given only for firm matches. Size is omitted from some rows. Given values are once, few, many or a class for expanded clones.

cdr3_nt: TGCGCCAGCAGCCGCCTGACTAGCGGGGCTTACACAGATACGCAGTATTTT
cdr3_aa: CASSRLTSGAYTDTQYF
clone_size: .
d_call: TRBD2
v_call: TRBV5-1
j_call: TRBJ2-3

cdr3_nt: TGTGCCAGCAGCTCCAGGACAGGGGATAACACTGAAGCTTTCTTT
cdr3_aa: CASSSRTGDNTEAFF
clone_size: .
d_call: TRBD1
v_call: TRBV7-9
j_call: TRBJ1-1

cdr3_nt: TGTGCCAGCAGTGTGACAGGGGGAAATCAGCCCCAGCATTTT
cdr3_aa: CASSVTGGNQPQHF
clone_size: .
d_call: TRBD1
v_call: TRBV6-1
j_call: TRBJ1-5

cdr3_nt: TGCAGCGTTGCCCAGGGCGCAAGGGCAGATACGCAGTATTTT
cdr3_aa: CSVAQGARADTQYF
clone_size: .
d_call: .
v_call: TRBV29-1
j_call: TRBJ2-3

cdr3_nt: TGTGCCAGCAGCCTAAGACTAGCGGGAAAGGAGACCCAGTACTTC
cdr3_aa: CASSLRLAGKETQYF
clone_size: few
d_call: TRBD2
v_call: TRBV5-4
j_call: TRBJ2-5

cdr3_nt: TGTGCCAGCAGCCCCCGGACAGACCGCAATCAGCCCCAGCATTTT
cdr3_aa: CASSPRTDRNQPQHF
clone_size: few
d_call: .
v_call: TRBV7-6
j_call: TRBJ1-5

cdr3_nt: TGTGCCAGCAGCGGGTCAGGGGACCTGAACACTGAAGCTTTCTTT
cdr3_aa: CASSGSGDLNTEAFF
clone_size: few
d_call: .
v_call: TRBV9
j_call: TRBJ1-1

cdr3_nt: TGTGCCAGCAGCCATCCTGTCGGCAGCTCTGGGGCCAACGTCCTGACTTTC
cdr3_aa: CASSHPVGSSGANVLTF
clone_size: .
d_call: .
v_call: TRBV4-2
j_call: TRBJ2-6

cdr3_nt: TGTGCCAGCAGCTACGACCGGGGAAACTATGGCTACACCTTC
cdr3_aa: CASSYDRGNYGYTF
clone_size: .
d_call: .
v_call: TRBV5-6
j_call: TRBJ1-2

cdr3_nt: TGTGCCACCAGTATTACGACAGTCCAAGAGACCCAGTACTTC
cdr3_aa: CATSITTVQETQYF
clone_size: .
d_call: .
v_call: TRBV15
j_call: TRBJ2-5

cdr3_nt: TGTGCCAGCAGTTTATGGGGGGGGCTGGACACTGAAGCTTTCTTT
cdr3_aa: CASSLWGGLDTEAFF
clone_size: .
d_call: .
v_call: TRBV27
j_call: TRBJ1-1

cdr3_nt: TGTGCCAGCAGCCCGGGACAGGGGATCTACGAGCAGTACTTC
cdr3_aa: CASSPGQGIYEQYF
clone_size: .
d_call: TRBD1
v_call: TRBV4-2
j_call: TRBJ2-7

cdr3_nt: TGTGCTAGTGGTTTGGCCCAACAGGCTTCTGAAGCTTTCTTT
cdr3_aa: CASGLAQQASEAFF
clone_size: few
d_call: .
v_call: TRBV12-5
j_call: TRBJ1-1

cdr3_nt: TGTGCCACCAGCAGAGATAAAGGAACTGAAGCTTTCTTT
cdr3_aa: CATSRDKGTEAFF
clone_size: .
d_call: .
v_call: TRBV15
j_call: TRBJ1-1

cdr3_nt: TGTGCCAGCAGCGTAGGGCAGGGTCCCTCCTACGAGCAGTACTTC
cdr3_aa: CASSVGQGPSYEQYF
clone_size: .
d_call: .
v_call: TRBV9
j_call: TRBJ2-7

cdr3_nt: TGTGCCAGCACGACCAGTTCTGGAAACACCATATATTTT
cdr3_aa: CASTTSSGNTIYF
clone_size: .
d_call: .
v_call: TRBV19
j_call: TRBJ1-3

cdr3_nt: TGTGCCATCAGTGATGGGGGTGGGGGCACAGATACGCAGTATTTT
cdr3_aa: CAISDGGGGTDTQYF
clone_size: .
d_call: .
v_call: TRBV10-3
j_call: TRBJ2-3

cdr3_nt: TGTGCTAGTGGTTTATCTAGCGGGGTCCCAGATACGCAGTATTTT
cdr3_aa: CASGLSSGVPDTQYF
clone_size: .
d_call: TRBD2
v_call: TRBV12-5
j_call: TRBJ2-3

cdr3_nt: TGTGCCAGCAGCCCTACTAGCGGGGGCTACAATGAGCAGTTCTTC
cdr3_aa: CASSPTSGGYNEQFF
clone_size: .
d_call: TRBD2
v_call: TRBV11-2
j_call: TRBJ2-1

cdr3_nt: TGTGCCATCAGTGAGTCTAAGGGAGAGACCCAGTACTTC
cdr3_aa: CAISESKGETQYF
clone_size: .
d_call: .
v_call: TRBV10-3
j_call: TRBJ2-5

cdr3_nt: TGTGCCAGCAGCTCCCCTGGGGGGAATGAGCAGTTCTTC
cdr3_aa: CASSSPGGNEQFF
clone_size: .
d_call: .
v_call: TRBV13
j_call: TRBJ2-1

cdr3_nt: TGTGCCAGCAGCTTAGCGCAGGGATTGAACACTGAAGCTTTCTTT
cdr3_aa: CASSLAQGLNTEAFF
clone_size: medium-sized
d_call: .
v_call: TRBV7-9
j_call: TRBJ1-1

cdr3_nt: TGCGCCAGCAGTGAGTCAACTAGAGATACGCAGTATTTT
cdr3_aa: CASSESTRDTQYF
clone_size: .
d_call: .
v_call: TRBV10-1
j_call: TRBJ2-3

cdr3_nt: TGTGCCAGCAGCACCCGGGACAGGGGAAGAAGTTCACCCCTCCACTTT
cdr3_aa: CASSTRDRGRSSPLHF
clone_size: few
d_call: TRBD1
v_call: TRBV9
j_call: TRBJ1-6

cdr3_nt: TGTGCCAGCAGCTTAGCGGGGGGGATTAATGAAAAACTGTTTTTT
cdr3_aa: CASSLAGGINEKLFF
clone_size: .
d_call: .
v_call: TRBV7-9
j_call: TRBJ1-4

cdr3_nt: TGTGCCACTCGACGTAGCAGATCTGGAAACACCATATATTTT
cdr3_aa: CATRRSRSGNTIYF
clone_size: few
d_call: .
v_call: TRBV19
j_call: TRBJ1-3

cdr3_nt: TGTGCCAGTAGTAACCGGGACAGGCGCTCCTACGAGCAGTACTTC
cdr3_aa: CASSNRDRRSYEQYF
clone_size: .
d_call: TRBD1
v_call: TRBV19
j_call: TRBJ2-7

cdr3_nt: TGTGCCAGCAGCTTAGGCGTCGGGACAACAAACACTGAAGCTTTCTTT
cdr3_aa: CASSLGVGTTNTEAFF
clone_size: .
d_call: .
v_call: TRBV7-9
j_call: TRBJ1-1

cdr3_nt: TGCGCCAGCAGCTTGGAAGTACAGGGAGCAGCTTTCTTT
cdr3_aa: CASSLEVQGAAFF
clone_size: once
d_call: .
v_call: TRBV5-1
j_call: TRBJ1-1

cdr3_nt: TGTGCCAGCAGCGTATTGGAACTGTTTTTT
cdr3_aa: CASSVLELFF
clone_size: medium-sized
d_call: .
v_call: TRBV9
j_call: TRBJ1-4

cdr3_nt: TGTGCCAGCTCACCACCGGGTGCACTAGGGGTCCAGTTCTTC
cdr3_aa: CASSPPGALGVQFF
clone_size: .
d_call: .
v_call: TRBV18
j_call: TRBJ2-1

cdr3_nt: TGTGCCAGTAGTGGTTTTGCTGGAAACACCATATATTTT
cdr3_aa: CASSGFAGNTIYF
clone_size: .
d_call: .
v_call: TRBV19
j_call: TRBJ1-3

cdr3_nt: TGTGCCAGCAGCCAAGGCGGGACCGCCACAGATACGCAGTATTTT
cdr3_aa: CASSQGGTATDTQYF
clone_size: .
d_call: .
v_call: TRBV11-2
j_call: TRBJ2-3

cdr3_nt: TGTGCCAGCAGTTTTCCGACAGGGAGGTCCTACGAGCAGTACTTC
cdr3_aa: CASSFPTGRSYEQYF
clone_size: .
d_call: .
v_call: TRBV28
j_call: TRBJ2-7

cdr3_nt: TGTGCCAGCAGCCCTCGACCAGGGAATCAGCCCCAGCATTTT
cdr3_aa: CASSPRPGNQPQHF
clone_size: .
d_call: .
v_call: TRBV27
j_call: TRBJ1-5